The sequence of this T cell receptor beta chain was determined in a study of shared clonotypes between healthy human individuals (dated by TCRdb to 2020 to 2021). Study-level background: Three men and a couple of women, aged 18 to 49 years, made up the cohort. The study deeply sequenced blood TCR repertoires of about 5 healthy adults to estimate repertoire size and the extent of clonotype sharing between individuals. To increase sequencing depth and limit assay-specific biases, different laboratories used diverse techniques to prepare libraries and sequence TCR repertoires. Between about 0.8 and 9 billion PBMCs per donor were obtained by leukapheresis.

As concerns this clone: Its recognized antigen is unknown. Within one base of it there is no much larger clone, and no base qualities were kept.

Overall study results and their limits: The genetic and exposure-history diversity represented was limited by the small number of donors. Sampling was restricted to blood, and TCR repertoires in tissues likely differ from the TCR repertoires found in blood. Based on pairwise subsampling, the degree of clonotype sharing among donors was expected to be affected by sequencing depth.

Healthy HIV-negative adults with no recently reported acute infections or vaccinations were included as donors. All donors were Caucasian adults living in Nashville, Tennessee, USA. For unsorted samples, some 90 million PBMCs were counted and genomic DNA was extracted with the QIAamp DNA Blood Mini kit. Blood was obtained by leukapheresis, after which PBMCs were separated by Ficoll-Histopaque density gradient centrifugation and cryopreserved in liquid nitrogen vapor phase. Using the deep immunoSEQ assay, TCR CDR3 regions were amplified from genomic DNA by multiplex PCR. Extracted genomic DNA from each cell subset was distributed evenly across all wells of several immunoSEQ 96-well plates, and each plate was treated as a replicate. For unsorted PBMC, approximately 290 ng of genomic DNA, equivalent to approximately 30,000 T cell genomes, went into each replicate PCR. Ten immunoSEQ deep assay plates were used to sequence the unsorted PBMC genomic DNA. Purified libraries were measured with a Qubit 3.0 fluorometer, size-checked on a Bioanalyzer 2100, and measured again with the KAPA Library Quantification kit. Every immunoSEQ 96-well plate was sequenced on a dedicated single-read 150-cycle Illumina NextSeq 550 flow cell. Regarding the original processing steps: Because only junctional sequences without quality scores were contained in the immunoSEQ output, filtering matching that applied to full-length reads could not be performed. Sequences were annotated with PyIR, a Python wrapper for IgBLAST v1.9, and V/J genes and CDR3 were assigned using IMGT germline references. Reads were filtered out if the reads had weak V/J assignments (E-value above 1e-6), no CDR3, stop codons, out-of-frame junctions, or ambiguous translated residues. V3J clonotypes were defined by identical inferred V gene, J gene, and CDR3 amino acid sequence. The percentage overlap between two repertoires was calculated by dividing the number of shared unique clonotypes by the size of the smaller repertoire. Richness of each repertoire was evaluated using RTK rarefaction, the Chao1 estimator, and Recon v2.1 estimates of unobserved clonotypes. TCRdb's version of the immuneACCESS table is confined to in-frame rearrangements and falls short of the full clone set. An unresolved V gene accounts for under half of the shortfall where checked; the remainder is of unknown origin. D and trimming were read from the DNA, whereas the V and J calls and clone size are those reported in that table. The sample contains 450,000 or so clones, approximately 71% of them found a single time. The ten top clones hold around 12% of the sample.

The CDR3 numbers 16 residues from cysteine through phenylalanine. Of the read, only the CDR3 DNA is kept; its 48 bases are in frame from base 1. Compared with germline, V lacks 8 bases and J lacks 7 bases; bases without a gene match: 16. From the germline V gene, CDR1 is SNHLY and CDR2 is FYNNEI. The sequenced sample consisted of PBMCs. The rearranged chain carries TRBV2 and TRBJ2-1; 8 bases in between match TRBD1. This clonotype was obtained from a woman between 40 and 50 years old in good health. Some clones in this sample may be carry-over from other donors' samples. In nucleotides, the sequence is TGTGCCAGCGCCGAAGCGACAGGGGCCCCTTGGAATGAGCAGTTCTTC. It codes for CASAEATGAPWNEQFF.